Shown below are 12 T cell receptor beta chains from a single sample sequenced in a study of vaccination and CD4 T cells after COVID-19. Regarding treatment: approximately nine-day PBMC culture with coronavirus spike peptide pools or control peptides (ViraFEST assay). These receptors lack a known antigen. Cultured CD4+ T-cell DNA underwent Oncomine TCR Beta short-read sequencing. Using its own MiXCR run on the PCR reads, TCRdb lists one record per CDR3 protein. Of about 10,000 distinct CDR3 sequences listed, about 31% were seen once; the top ten hold around 9.6%. Sequencing used CD4+ T cells from blood, cultured in vitro, obtained after SARS-CoV-2 vaccination. The receptors come from a human donor who had recovered from COVID-19.

CDR3 region: CATSDPTTRQETQYF. CDR3 DNA sequence: TGTGCCACCAGTGACCCGACGACCCGACAAGAGACCCAGTACTTC. The chain employs TRBV24-1 and TRBJ2-5; D unclear. V was cut by 4 bases and J by 2 bases, with 13 bases left in between. This CDR3 contains 15 residues. Germline V gene sequence: CDR1 KGHDR, CDR2 SFDVKD.

This clonotype came up a few times. The rearrangement joins TRBV6-5 to TRBJ2-7, with TRBD2 as a possible D gene (5 bases). This CDR3 is built from 12 residues. Trimming took off 3 bases at V and 6 bases at J, with 9 bases between the two ends. From germline, CDR1 is MNHEY and CDR2 SVGAGI. The CDR3 DNA reads as TGTGCCAGCAGTTATCTGGCGGGCGAGCAGTACTTC. Its protein is CASSYLAGEQYF.

This clonotype was observed a few times. V is TRBV6-5 and J is TRBJ2-2; D is uncertain. The germline V and J ends were trimmed by 0 bases and 6 bases, with 5 bases remaining between them. Germline V CDR1 and CDR2: MNHEY, SVGAGI. This CDR3 is 13 amino acids long. The CDR3 DNA reads as TGTGCCAGCAGTTACTCAGGGTCCGGGGAGCTGTTTTTT. Its translation: CASSYSGSGELFF.

The chain is built from TRBV18 and TRBJ2-1; 15 positions agree with TRBD2. CDR3 size: 22 residues. From germline, CDR1 is KGHSH and CDR2 LQKENI. The V and J ends lost 3 bases and 1 base, in that order; junction bases with no gene match: 16. In nucleotides, the CDR3 is TGTGCCAGCTCACCGGGACAGATGATAATTGGGACTAGCGGGAGGTCCTACAATGAGCAGTTCTTC. Translated: CASSPGQMIIGTSGRSYNEQFF. The whole variable domain, remainder taken from reference TRBV18 and TRBJ2-1, is NAGVMQNPRHLVRRRGQEARLRCSPMKGHSHVYWYRQLPEEGLKFMVYLQKENIIDESGMPKERFSAEFPKEGPSILRIQQVVRGDSAAYFCASSPGQMIIGTSGRSYNEQFFGPGTRLTVL.

This chain joins TRBV30 and TRBJ2-5; 12 bases are shared with TRBD2. The CDR3 loop spans 14 amino acids. The V segment lost 5 bases and the J segment 5 bases; nucleotides outside the gene matches: 6. CDR1 and CDR2 (germline): GTSNPN, SVGIG (reference sequence). The CDR3 loop is CAWASGRAGETQYF. CDR3 in DNA: TGTGCCTGGGCTAGCGGGAGGGCCGGGGAGACCCAGTACTTC.

CDR3 DNA: TGTGCCAGCAGCCCCGGAGGGAGCACTGAAGCTTTCTTT. This gives the protein CASSPGGSTEAFF. V and J are TRBV5-4 and TRBJ1-1; D is ambiguous. With 4 bases removed from V and 4 bases from J, the gap between germline ends came to 11 bases. The CDR3 has 13 residues. CDR1 and CDR2 (germline): SGHNT, YYREEE (reference sequence).

In its sample, this clonotype was seen a few times. V gene TRBV7-2 combines with J gene TRBJ1-5; D not certain. Trimming removed 0 bases at V and 6 bases at J, with 6 bases between. The germline CDR1 and CDR2 sequences are SGHTA and FQGNSA. The CDR3 consists of 13 residues. CDR3: CASSLADRQPQHF. CDR3 nucleotides: TGTGCCAGCAGCTTAGCGGACCGTCAGCCCCAGCATTTT.

CDR3 sequence: CASSSGVRSSNEQFF. As DNA, the CDR3 is TGTGCCAGCAGCTCAGGGGTTCGTTCCTCTAATGAGCAGTTCTTC. The gene calls are TRBV7-2 and TRBJ2-1; D might be TRBD1 (6 bases). V was cut by 4 bases and J by 7 bases, with 17 bases left in between. Per the germline V gene, CDR1 is SGHTA and CDR2 is FQGNSA. The CDR3 is 15 amino acids.

The chain has TRBV5-1 and TRBJ1-1; TRBD1 is a possible D gene (6 bases). The germline V gene encodes CDR1 SGHRS and CDR2 YFSETQ. The CDR3 has 16 residues. The V end was cut by 1 base, the J end by 1 base, with 14 bases between. The CDR3 DNA follows: TGCGCCAGCAGCTTGTTACAGGGTAGGGCGAACACTGAAGCTTTCTTT. It yields the protein CASSLLQGRANTEAFF.

This clonotype was counted only a few times. The V call is TRBV4-3, the J call TRBJ1-2; 7 bases fit TRBD1. CDR3 length: 13 amino acids. Germline V gene lookup returns CDR1 LGHNA and CDR2 YSLEER. V lost 4 bases and J lost 2; bases outside the gene matches: 1. CDR3 protein: CASSLGQNYGYTF. The CDR3, as DNA: TGCGCCAGCAGCCTGGGACAGAACTATGGCTACACCTTC.

This clonotype is judged medium-sized. V and J are TRBV20-1 and TRBJ2-3; 12 nucleotides agree with TRBD2. The V gene's germline CDR1 is DFQATT and CDR2 SNEGSKA (reference sequence). This CDR3 is 15 amino acids long. V shed 4 bases, J shed 3 bases, and the junction held 5 bases outside the gene matches. CDR3 residues: CSATGLAGRTDTQYF. The CDR3 region has the DNA TGCAGTGCTACCGGACTAGCGGGACGTACAGATACGCAGTATTTT.

In its sample, this clonotype was seen a few times. V and J are TRBV28 and TRBJ1-2; D gene uncertain. The V and J ends lost 3 bases and 4 bases respectively, with 12 bases between them. This CDR3 spans 14 amino acids. Germline CDR1 MDHEN, CDR2 SYDVKM. The CDR3 sequence is CASSFGREVYGYTF. CDR3 bases: TGTGCCAGCAGTTTCGGGAGGGAGGTCTATGGCTACACCTTC.